These T cell receptor beta chains were read from a single sample in a study of blood T cell repertoires in COVID-19. Data came from immunoSEQ multiplex PCR; TCRdb stores just in-frame clones and leaves some out. The table has fewer than 250,000 clones, roughly 82% seen once. The sequenced sample was peripheral blood. Receptors were obtained from an older woman with COVID-19, enrolled during active disease. Each CDR3 is given with its conserved first and last residue. The D gene is left open where the match is weak. For some rows the clone size is stated as once, few or many, or as a class when expanded; others skip it.

d_gene	abundance	v_gene	j_gene	CDR3aa	CDR3nt
NA	NA	TRBV29-1	TRBJ1-1	CSAWDLNTEAFF	TGCAGCGCCTGGGACTTGAACACTGAAGCTTTCTTT
TRBD2	NA	TRBV4-3	TRBJ2-1	CASSQDHRLADYNEQFF	TGCGCCAGCAGCCAAGATCATAGACTAGCTGACTACAATGAGCAGTTCTTC
NA	NA	TRBV9	TRBJ2-1	CASSVVGTYNEQFF	TGTGCCAGCAGCGTAGTAGGGACTTACAATGAGCAGTTCTTC
TRBD1	NA	TRBV5-1	TRBJ2-7	CASSFGNWMTGLNEQYF	TGCGCCAGCAGCTTCGGCAATTGGATGACAGGGTTGAACGAGCAGTACTTC
NA	NA	TRBV12-3/TRBV12-4	TRBJ2-5	CASTRGLLETQYF	TGTGCCAGCACCCGGGGACTTCTTGAGACCCAGTACTTC
TRBD2	NA	TRBV6-2/TRBV6-3	TRBJ2-1	CASSYRALAGAYNEQFF	TGTGCCAGCAGTTACAGGGCTCTAGCGGGGGCCTACAATGAGCAGTTCTTC
NA	NA	TRBV24-1	TRBJ2-1	CATSDLSYNEQFF	TGTGCCACCAGTGACCTTTCTTACAATGAGCAGTTCTTC
TRBD1	NA	TRBV28	TRBJ1-2	CASRDSLNYGYTF	TGTGCCAGCCGGGACAGCCTCAACTATGGCTACACCTTC
TRBD1	NA	TRBV12-5	TRBJ1-1	CASGLASTGGSGEAFF	TGTGCTAGTGGTTTGGCATCGACAGGGGGCTCTGGTGAAGCTTTCTTT
TRBD2	NA	TRBV7-2	TRBJ2-1	CASSLLAGSSEQFF	TGTGCCAGCAGCTTGCTAGCGGGAAGTAGTGAGCAGTTCTTC
NA	NA	TRBV11-3	TRBJ2-1	CASSPTGLPYNEQFF	TGTGCCAGCAGCCCTACAGGGCTCCCCTACAATGAGCAGTTCTTC
NA	NA	TRBV24-1	TRBJ2-7	CATSGEEGRDEQYF	TGTGCCACCAGTGGTGAGGAGGGCCGGGACGAGCAGTACTTC
NA	NA	TRBV2	TRBJ2-1	CASSSPGRSEQFF	TGTGCCAGCAGTAGCCCGGGGAGGAGTGAGCAGTTCTTC
NA	NA	TRBV5-5	TRBJ2-2	CASRIDGSTGELFF	TGTGCCAGCAGAATTGACGGGTCGACCGGGGAGCTGTTTTTT
NA	NA	TRBV5-5	TRBJ1-6	CASSLNSHSPLHF	TGTGCCAGCAGCCTGAACAGTCATTCACCCCTCCACTTT
NA	NA	TRBV29-1	TRBJ2-2	CSVGQPNTGELFF	TGCAGCGTTGGACAGCCCAACACCGGGGAGCTGTTTTTT
NA	medium-sized	TRBV28	TRBJ1-5	CASTPGIGQPQHF	TGTGCCAGCACCCCAGGGATCGGTCAGCCCCAGCATTTT
NA	NA	TRBV24-1	TRBJ1-5	CATSDSRTGKEEPQHF	TGTGCCACCAGTGATTCCCGAACAGGGAAAGAGGAACCCCAGCATTTT
NA	NA	TRBV5-1	TRBJ2-2	CASSGNRGGTGELFF	TGCGCCAGCAGCGGCAACAGGGGAGGCACCGGGGAGCTGTTTTTT
TRBD1	NA	TRBV7-9	TRBJ1-2	CASSLLRPEGAKGYTF	TGTGCCAGCAGCTTACTTCGTCCTGAGGGGGCCAAGGGCTACACCTTC
TRBD2	NA	TRBV5-4	TRBJ2-5	CASSFERGGGTQYF	TGTGCCAGCAGCTTTGAACGGGGGGGCGGGACCCAGTACTTC
TRBD1	once	TRBV6-5	TRBJ1-5	CASKGAGGLQPQHF	TGTGCCAGCAAGGGGGCAGGGGGCCTTCAGCCCCAGCATTTT
NA	NA	TRBV7-3	TRBJ2-3	CASSLDGGVADTQYF	TGTGCCAGCAGCTTAGACGGAGGAGTGGCAGATACGCAGTATTTT
NA	NA	TRBV3-1/TRBV3-2	TRBJ1-1	CASSPHDMTAGAFF	TGTGCCAGCAGCCCTCACGATATGACGGCAGGAGCTTTCTTT
NA	NA	TRBV23-1	TRBJ1-5	CASSHQGSINQPQHF	TGCGCCAGCAGTCACCAGGGGTCGATCAATCAGCCCCAGCATTTT
TRBD1	NA	TRBV5-4	TRBJ1-2	CASSPRTGGYGYTF	TGTGCCAGCAGCCCTCGGACAGGTGGCTATGGCTACACCTTC
NA	once	TRBV5-1	TRBJ2-3	CASSLETPSTDTQYF	TGCGCCAGCAGCTTGGAGACTCCTAGCACAGATACGCAGTATTTT
TRBD2	NA	TRBV5-1	TRBJ2-2	CASSSTSGGAVGELFF	TGCGCCAGCAGCTCTACTAGCGGGGGGGCCGTCGGGGAGCTGTTTTTT
NA	once	TRBV7-9	TRBJ1-5	CASSLSRQPQHF	TGTGCCAGCAGCTTATCGAGGCAGCCCCAGCATTTT
TRBD2	NA	TRBV9	TRBJ2-1	CASSVGSSGAFGEQFF	TGTGCCAGCAGCGTAGGGTCTAGCGGAGCCTTCGGTGAGCAGTTCTTC
TRBD1	NA	TRBV19	TRBJ1-2	CASSWQGAPTF	TGTGCCAGTAGTTGGCAGGGGGCGCCAACCTTC
TRBD1	NA	TRBV5-5	TRBJ1-4	CASSWDRAEKLFF	TGTGCCAGCAGTTGGGACAGGGCTGAAAAACTGTTTTTT
NA	NA	TRBV28	TRBJ2-7	CASSLWAAADRVEQYF	TGTGCCAGCAGTTTATGGGCGGCCGCTGATCGGGTCGAGCAGTACTTC
TRBD2	once	TRBV27	TRBJ2-7	CASRLAGAYEQYF	TGTGCCAGCAGACTAGCGGGGGCCTACGAGCAGTACTTC
NA	NA	TRBV6-5	TRBJ2-7	CASSPTGTSYEQYF	TGTGCCAGCAGCCCGACAGGGACTTCCTACGAGCAGTACTTC
TRBD1	NA	TRBV6-5	TRBJ1-2	CASNSGTVRYGYTF	TGTGCCAGCAACTCGGGGACAGTTCGATATGGCTACACCTTC